The rows below give T cell receptor beta chains drawn from one sample of a study of OX40 agonist ivuxolimab in advanced cancers. Clones were sequenced by immunoSEQ multiplex PCR, and TCRdb holds only the in-frame ones, with some missing. The table has fewer than 80,000 clones, around 85% seen once. This specimen consisted of CD4+ or CD8+ T cells sorted from blood, obtained in a trial of the OX40 agonist ivuxolimab. The receptors derive from an adult with an advanced solid tumor such as melanoma, head and neck, liver or kidney cancer. The CDR3 runs from the conserved cysteine through the conserved F or W. The order of the fields is V gene, J gene, clone size, D gene, CDR3 protein, CDR3 DNA. A D gene is named only where the DNA matches it firmly. Clone size appears in some rows only: once, few, many, or a class for an expanded clone.

TRBV4-1	TRBJ2-5	NA	TRBD1	CASSQEGTGQETQYF	TGCGCCAGCAGCCAAGAGGGGACAGGGCAAGAGACCCAGTACTTC
TRBV30	TRBJ1-6	NA	TRBD1	CAWILPGTGGAGLHF	TGTGCCTGGATTCTCCCGGGGACAGGGGGCGCGGGCCTCCACTTT
TRBV4-1	TRBJ1-1	NA	NA	CASSQEGLGMNTEAFF	TGCGCCAGCAGCCAAGAGGGCCTCGGGATGAACACTGAAGCTTTCTTT
TRBV19	TRBJ2-1	NA	NA	CASSISSAYNEQFF	TGTGCCAGTAGTATTAGTAGCGCCTACAATGAGCAGTTCTTC
TRBV4-1	TRBJ1-4	NA	TRBD1	CASSQEQGDGNEKLFF	TGCGCCAGCAGCCAAGAACAGGGGGACGGTAATGAAAAACTGTTTTTT
TRBV7-6	TRBJ2-1	NA	NA	CASSLLGASSYNEQFF	TGTGCCAGCAGCTTACTGGGGGCTAGCTCCTACAATGAGCAGTTCTTC
TRBV5-1	TRBJ1-2	NA	NA	CASSLSWGTNYGYTF	TGCGCCAGCAGCTTGAGTTGGGGGACTAACTATGGCTACACCTTC
TRBV18	TRBJ1-1	NA	NA	CASSPEGVGTEAFF	TGTGCCAGCTCACCGGAGGGCGTAGGCACTGAAGCTTTCTTT
TRBV11-2	TRBJ2-3	NA	NA	CASYSGWGTDTQYF	TGTGCCAGCTATAGTGGTTGGGGCACAGATACGCAGTATTTT
TRBV2	TRBJ1-1	NA	NA	CASSLGGENTEAFF	TGTGCCAGCAGTTTGGGAGGAGAGAACACTGAAGCTTTCTTT
TRBV18	TRBJ1-4	NA	NA	CASSQDRATNEKLFF	TGTGCCAGCTCCCAGGACAGAGCTACTAATGAAAAACTGTTTTTT
TRBV7-2	TRBJ1-2	NA	TRBD1	CASSEGQGATYGYTF	TGTGCCAGCAGCGAGGGACAGGGGGCGACCTATGGCTACACCTTC
TRBV7-9	TRBJ1-1	NA	NA	CASSPLGDFSEAFF	TGTGCCAGCAGCCCGCTGGGAGATTTCTCTGAAGCTTTCTTT
TRBV11-1	TRBJ1-1	NA	TRBD1	CASSSPGGNTEAFF	TGTGCCAGCAGCTCACCAGGGGGGAACACTGAAGCTTTCTTT
TRBV30	TRBJ1-1	NA	NA	CAWSSGSTEAFF	TGTGCCTGGAGTTCGGGAAGCACTGAAGCTTTCTTT
TRBV27	TRBJ1-2	few	NA	CASSLSPRTNYGYTF	TGTGCCAGCAGTTTATCCCCCAGGACCAACTATGGCTACACCTTC
TRBV12-5	TRBJ2-1	NA	TRBD1	CASGLPTGQGGHEQFF	TGTGCTAGTGGTTTGCCAACGGGACAGGGGGGGCATGAGCAGTTCTTC
TRBV6-5	TRBJ2-7	once	TRBD2	CASSYSITSGTYEQYF	TGTGCCAGCAGTTACTCGATTACTAGCGGTACCTACGAGCAGTACTTC
TRBV27	TRBJ2-1	NA	NA	CASSLKGPIYNEQFF	TGTGCCAGCAGTTTAAAGGGGCCGATCTACAATGAGCAGTTCTTC
TRBV30	TRBJ1-1	NA	TRBD1	CAWRGRGPPWTEAFF	TGTGCCTGGCGAGGGAGGGGGCCCCCGTGGACTGAAGCTTTCTTT
TRBV27	TRBJ2-3	once	NA	CASSLGHSTDTQYF	TGTGCCAGCAGTTTGGGACATAGCACAGATACGCAGTATTTT
TRBV29-1	TRBJ2-3	NA	TRBD1	CSVERQGRDTQYF	TGCAGCGTTGAGCGACAGGGGAGAGATACGCAGTATTTT
TRBV6-5	TRBJ1-5	NA	TRBD1	CASSYSTGTAPGPQHF	TGTGCCAGCAGTTACTCGACCGGGACAGCCCCTGGGCCCCAGCATTTT
TRBV7-9	TRBJ2-3	once	TRBD1	CASSGQGGDTQYF	TGTGCCAGCAGCGGACAGGGGGGAGATACGCAGTATTTT
TRBV15	TRBJ2-7	NA	TRBD2	CATSRGLAGAYEQYF	TGTGCCACCAGCAGAGGCCTAGCGGGCGCCTACGAGCAGTACTTC
TRBV10-3	TRBJ1-2	NA	TRBD1	CAINEDRGNYGYTF	TGTGCCATCAATGAGGACAGGGGTAACTATGGCTACACCTTC
TRBV30	TRBJ1-5	once	NA	CAWSRGGDSNQPQHF	TGTGCCTGGAGTCGGGGGGGCGATAGCAATCAGCCCCAGCATTTT
TRBV9	TRBJ1-1	NA	NA	CASSVEGMGTGNTEAFF	TGTGCCAGCAGCGTAGAGGGTATGGGGACGGGGAACACTGAAGCTTTCTTT
TRBV6-5	TRBJ1-2	NA	NA	CASSYDGQLGGYTF	TGTGCCAGCAGTTACGACGGCCAGCTTGGGGGCTACACCTTC